Following are 28 T cell receptor beta chains from one sample sequenced in a study of shared clonotypes between healthy human individuals. Measured with immunoSEQ multiplex PCR; TCRdb has only the in-frame clones, and not every one. The sample holds roughly 720,000 clones, 90% seen once. The sequenced sample consisted of memory CD8+ T cells from PBMCs. Indicated subset: CD45RO+ cells pooled with CCR7-negative TemRA cells. The receptors here all came from a young man in good health. Some clones in this sample may be carry-over from other donors' samples.

In its sample, this clone was seen once. V and J are TRBV28 and TRBJ1-2, with 8 bases aligning to TRBD1. Germline values: CDR1 MDHEN, CDR2 SYDVKM. The CDR3 loop spans 13 amino acids. The trim removed 6 bases at V and 5 bases at J, leaving 5 bases unmatched. CDR3 sequence: CASSTGGVYGYTF. CDR3 DNA sequence: TGTGCCAGCAGCACAGGGGGAGTTTATGGCTACACCTTC.

The chain combines TRBV6-4 with TRBJ2-5; D uncertain. Trimming pared 6 bases from V and 4 bases from J, leaving 15 bases between. CDR1 and CDR2 (germline): MRHNA, SNTAGT. The CDR3 totals 14 residues. The CDR3 nucleotides are TGTGCCAGCAGCCACGACTTAGCTGGAGAGACCCAGTACTTC. Translated, it gives CASSHDLAGETQYF.

This chain joins TRBV7-8 and TRBJ1-4; no definite D call. CDR3 size: 16 residues. V gave up 5 bases and J gave up 5 bases, with 18 bases separating them. CDR1 is SGHVS and CDR2 is FQNEAQ in the germline V gene. The CDR3 coding sequence is TGTGCCAGCAGCCCCCTGGGCGCGGTGTTCAATGAAAAACTGTTTTTT. It translates to CASSPLGAVFNEKLFF.

The table lists this clone with a count of one. The chain uses TRBV29-1 and TRBJ2-6; 7 bases agree with TRBD2. V shed 6 bases, J shed 9 bases, and the junction held 11 bases outside the gene matches. CDR3 length: 14 amino acids. CDR1 is SQVTM and CDR2 is ANQGSEA in the germline V gene. Here the CDR3 DNA reads TGCAGCGTCATATTGGGGGGGACTCTCAACGTCCTGACTTTC. It codes for CSVILGGTLNVLTF.

The chain links TRBV9 to TRBJ2-2; D might be TRBD2 (5 bases). The V end was cut by 9 bases, the J end by 2 bases, with 11 bases between. Per the germline V gene, CDR1 is SGDLS and CDR2 is YYNGEE. This CDR3 spans 13 amino acids. CDR3: CATREGNTGELFF. CDR3 DNA: TGTGCCACCCGCGAGGGAAACACCGGGGAGCTGTTTTTT.

The V gene is TRBV9, the J gene TRBJ2-7, with no clear D. The ends were cut back, 0 bases at V and 2 bases at J, with 9 bases in the middle. The CDR3 sequence is 14 residues long. Germline V lookup: CDR1 SGDLS, CDR2 YYNGEE. The CDR3 is CASSVAGQTYEQYF. Written as DNA, the CDR3 is TGTGCCAGCAGCGTAGCCGGGCAGACCTACGAGCAGTACTTC. Drawing the rest from reference TRBV9 and TRBJ2-7, the complete variable domain is DSGVTQTPKHLITATGQRVTLRCSPRSGDLSVYWYQQSLDQGLQFLIQYYNGEERAKGNILERFSAQQFPDLHSELNLSSLELGDSALYFCASSVAGQTYEQYFGPGTRLTVT.

This chain uses TRBV27 with TRBJ2-7, with 7 bases identical to TRBD1. The CDR3 spans 12 residues. V dropped 2 bases and J dropped 8; count of bases not matched to a gene: 3. Germline CDR1 is MNHEY and CDR2 is SMNVEV (reference sequence). Here the CDR3 DNA reads TGTGCCAGCAGTTTAAACAGGGGCCAGCAGTACTTC. Translation: CASSLNRGQQYF.

This chain joins TRBV9 and TRBJ1-2, with 9 bases matching TRBD1. Germline CDR1 is SGDLS and CDR2 is YYNGEE. Trimming at V came to 1 base and at J to 4 bases, leaving 14 bases not matched to a gene. The CDR3 length is 18 residues. The CDR3 reads CASSVFSSGQGFGYGYTF. CDR3 DNA: TGTGCCAGCAGCGTATTCAGTTCGGGACAGGGCTTTGGCTATGGCTACACCTTC.

V and J are TRBV28 and TRBJ2-7, with 9 bases lining up with TRBD2. Per the germline V gene, CDR1 is MDHEN and CDR2 is SYDVKM. The CDR3 is 14 residues long. Trimming removed 4 bases from V and 3 bases from J; junction bases left unmatched: 4. CDR3 nucleotides: TGTGCCAGCAGTTCCCTAGCGGGATACTACGAGCAGTACTTC. Its translation: CASSSLAGYYEQYF.

The chain combines TRBV5-1 with TRBJ1-2; D is uncertain. Germline V gene sequence: CDR1 SGHRS, CDR2 YFSETQ. The V end was cut by 3 bases, the J end by 8 bases, with 17 bases between. There are 14 residues in the CDR3. As DNA, the CDR3 is TGCGCCAGCAGCTGGATTAGGCCAGATGGAGGCTACACCTTC. Translating gives CASSWIRPDGGYTF.

This chain uses TRBV18 with TRBJ2-3, with a possible D match to TRBD2 (6 bases). Trimming left V 4 bases short and J 1 base short, with 15 bases between. The CDR3 has 16 residues. CDR1 is KGHSH, CDR2 LQKENI, per germline. CDR3 sequence: CASSLDPGRRTDTQYF. CDR3 sequence (DNA): TGTGCCAGCTCACTGGACCCAGGGAGGCGCACAGATACGCAGTATTTT.

The table lists this clone with a count of one. This chain joins TRBV5-1 and TRBJ1-4; 7 bases agree with TRBD1. CDR1 SGHRS and CDR2 YFSETQ come from the germline V gene. The CDR3 sequence is 14 residues long. Losses at the gene ends were 2 bases for V and 5 bases for J; bases not matched to a gene: 3. In nucleotides, the CDR3 is TGCGCCAGCAGCTTAGACAGGGAAAATGAAAAACTGTTTTTT. Protein sequence: CASSLDRENEKLFF.

The chain links TRBV28 to TRBJ2-2, with a weak D call TRBD2 (6 bases). This CDR3 has 17 amino acids. Trimming took off 8 bases at V and 0 bases at J, with 19 bases between the two ends. Germline lookup yields CDR1 MDHEN and CDR2 SYDVKM. CDR3 sequence (DNA): TGTGCCAGCCAACGGGACTCCCCGTTCGCGAACACCGGGGAGCTGTTTTTT. Its protein is CASQRDSPFANTGELFF.

The chain has TRBV6-5 and TRBJ1-5; D remains ambiguous. This CDR3 is 12 amino acids long. Germline V gene sequence: CDR1 MNHEY, CDR2 SVGAGI. Trimming removed 6 bases from V and 6 bases from J, with 9 bases in between. This chain's CDR3 is CASSWTGQPQHF. DNA for the CDR3: TGTGCCAGCAGCTGGACGGGTCAGCCCCAGCATTTT.

The chain recombines TRBV5-1 with TRBJ2-1; D remains unclear. The CDR3 has 15 residues. With 1 base removed from V and 3 bases from J, the gap between germline ends came to 11 bases. The germline V gene has CDR1 SGHRS and CDR2 YFSETQ. DNA for the CDR3: TGCGCCAGCAGCTTGAGGTCAATAAACTACAATGAGCAGTTCTTC. It yields the protein CASSLRSINYNEQFF. The full variable domain, completed using reference TRBV5-1 and TRBJ2-1, is KAGVTQTPRYLIKTRGQQVTLSCSPISGHRSVSWYQQTPGQGLQFLFEYFSETQRNKGNFPGRFSGRQFSNSRSEMNVSTLELGDSALYLCASSLRSINYNEQFFGPGTRLTVL.

The V call is TRBV16, the J call TRBJ1-4; 10 nucleotides agree with TRBD1. Germline V CDR1 and CDR2: KGHSY, FQNENV. After removal of 2 bases from V and 5 bases from J, the junction contained 2 bases not matched to a gene. The CDR3 runs 15 residues. Written as DNA, the CDR3 is TGTGCCAGCAGCCAAGAGGGACAGGGGAATGAAAAACTGTTTTTT. Its translation is CASSQEGQGNEKLFF.

This clone was detected once. V usage is TRBV27 and J usage is TRBJ2-3; no reliable D call. Germline V gives CDR1 MNHEY, CDR2 SMNVEV (reference sequence). V lost 6 bases and J 4 bases, leaving 8 bases between the germline ends. The CDR3 contains 12 residues. The CDR3 DNA reads TGTGCCAGCAGCCACACCCCAGATACGCAGTATTTT. Translated, it gives CASSHTPDTQYF.

The chain has TRBV2 and TRBJ2-5, with no clear D. The CDR3 runs 14 residues. V lost 4 bases and J lost 2, with 11 bases in between. CDR1 and CDR2 from the germline V gene are SNHLY and FYNNEI. CDR3 sequence reads: CASSVEQLQETQYF. The CDR3 nucleotides read TGTGCCAGCAGTGTAGAACAGCTACAAGAGACCCAGTACTTC. Full variable domain (missing parts from reference TRBV2 and TRBJ2-5): EPEVTQTPSHQVTQMGQEVILRCVPISNHLYFYWYRQILGQKVEFLVSFYNNEISEKSEIFDDQFSVERPDGSNFTLKIRSTKLEDSAMYFCASSVEQLQETQYFGPGTRLLVL.

Regarding this clone: Other DNA sequences in the same sample also yield this CDR3. The CDR3 loop reads CASSLGTGNTEAFF. The CDR3 bases are TGTGCCAGCAGCTTGGGGACAGGGAACACTGAAGCTTTCTTT. The gene calls are TRBV5-4 and TRBJ1-1, with 7 positions matching TRBD1. The length of the CDR3 is 14 residues. The V segment lost 0 bases and the J segment 1 base; nucleotides outside the gene matches: 0. CDR1 and CDR2 from the germline V gene are SGHNT and YYREEE (reference sequence). Using reference TRBV5-4 and TRBJ1-1 for the parts outside the CDR3, the full variable domain is ETGVTQSPTHLIKTRGQQVTLRCSSQSGHNTVSWYQQALGQGPQFIFQYYREEENGRGNFPPRFSGLQFPNYSSELNVNALELDDSALYLCASSLGTGNTEAFFGQGTRLTVV.

This clone was seen a single time. The J gene is TRBJ1-1, the V gene TRBV7-6, with 8 bases aligning to TRBD1. The CDR3 is 15 amino acids. Germline values: CDR1 SGHVS, CDR2 FNYEAQ. V dropped 1 base and J dropped 1; count of bases not matched to a gene: 2. The CDR3 loop is CASSLGGQGNTEAFF. The CDR3 bases are TGTGCCAGCAGCTTAGGAGGACAGGGGAACACTGAAGCTTTCTTT.

CDR3 coding DNA: TGTGCCAGCAGCATCTGGCATGCTGCAGAGACCCAGTACTTC. It translates to CASSIWHAAETQYF. The V and J genes are TRBV11-2 and TRBJ2-5; the D is unclear. The CDR3 contains 14 residues. Trimming shortened V by 5 bases and J by 4 bases, and 14 bases separated the two germline ends. Germline loops: CDR1 SGHAT, CDR2 FQNNGV.

On this clone: At one end, the junction sequence differs from germline, possibly due to a read error. This chain links TRBV5-4 with TRBJ2-3; no definite D call. Germline-derived CDR1 and CDR2 are SGHNT and YYREEE (reference sequence). The CDR3 runs to 9 residues. The DNA for the CDR3 is TGTGCCAGCAGAGATACGCAGTATTTT. Translated: CASRDTQYF.

The V gene is TRBV5-1, the J gene TRBJ2-7; 7 positions match TRBD1. J lost 2 bases, V lost 4 bases, and 6 bases had no gene match. The length of the CDR3 is 14 residues. CDR1 and CDR2 (germline): SGHRS, YFSETQ. The CDR3, as DNA: TGCGCCAGCAGCCCTAGACAGGGCCCCTACGAGCAGTACTTC. Translated: CASSPRQGPYEQYF.

The chain uses TRBV7-9 and TRBJ1-3, with TRBD1 matching 8 bases. CDR1 is SEHNR and CDR2 is FQNEAQ in the germline V gene (reference sequence). The CDR3 runs to 17 residues. V trimming: 0 bases; J trimming: 3 bases; junction bases outside the gene matches: 7. CDR3 in DNA: TGTGCCAGCAGCTTAGCGGTCAGGGGGCCGTTTGGAAACACCATATATTTT. Amino acid sequence: CASSLAVRGPFGNTIYF.

The chain has TRBV7-9 and TRBJ2-7; maybe TRBD2 (6 bases). From germline, CDR1 is SEHNR and CDR2 FQNEAQ (reference sequence). Trimming stripped 5 bases from V and 2 bases from J, with 19 bases between. The CDR3 has 16 amino acids. CDR3: CASSHLRKTRPYEQYF. CDR3 nucleotides: TGTGCCAGCAGCCATCTGCGAAAGACTAGGCCCTACGAGCAGTACTTC. Drawing the rest from reference TRBV7-9 and TRBJ2-7, the complete variable domain is DTGVSQNPRHKITKRGQNVTFRCDPISEHNRLYWYRQTLGQGPEFLTYFQNEAQLEKSRLLSDRFSAERPKGSFSTLEIQRTEQGDSAMYLCASSHLRKTRPYEQYFGPGTRLTVT.

V and J are TRBV7-8 and TRBJ2-5; 9 nucleotides line up with TRBD2. The J call may be in error: the DNA end matches TRBJ2-7 better. The CDR3 covers 15 residues. Germline V gene lookup returns CDR1 SGHVS and CDR2 FQNEAQ. CDR3 sequence (DNA): TGTGCCAGCAGGCTAACTAGCGGGTCCCCCTACGAGCAGTACTTC. The encoded protein is CASRLTSGSPYEQYF.

The chain combines TRBV4-1 with TRBJ1-5; TRBD1 might be the D (5 bases). Germline lookup yields CDR1 MGHRA and CDR2 YSYEKL. The CDR3 totals 14 residues. V gave up 2 bases and J gave up 6 bases, with 11 bases separating them. The CDR3 loop reads CASSQIGGGQPQHF. The CDR3 nucleotides are TGCGCCAGCAGCCAAATCGGGGGGGGTCAGCCCCAGCATTTT.

The J gene is TRBJ2-7, the V gene TRBV7-9, with D perhaps matching TRBD1 (7 bases). Trimming removed 5 bases from V and 5 bases from J, with 13 bases in between. The germline gives CDR1 SEHNR, CDR2 FQNEAQ (reference sequence). The CDR3 is 13 amino acids. CDR3 nucleotide sequence: TGTGCCAGCAGCGCGGGACAGAGGGACGAGCAGTACTTC. Its protein product is CASSAGQRDEQYF.